This is a list of T cell receptor beta chains from one sample in a study of CD8+ T cells in alopecia areata. Produced via immunoSEQ multiplex PCR; TCRdb's table is partial and in-frame only. The table has fewer than 200,000 clones, over 50% seen once; the top ten hold about 15%. The sequenced sample was CD4+ T cells sorted from blood, obtained at week 0. The source is a human donor with alopecia areata. Each CDR3 is given with its conserved first and last residue. The order of the fields is J gene, V gene, clone size, D gene, CDR3 DNA, CDR3 protein. D genes are given only for firm matches. For some rows the clone size is stated as once, few or many, or as a class when expanded; others skip it.

>TRBJ2-7|TRBV4-1|once|TRBD1
TGCGCCAGCAGCCGAGACGGGACAGGGGGTCCCTACGAGCAGTACTTC
CASSRDGTGGPYEQYF
>TRBJ2-1|TRBV25-1|.|.
TGTGCCAGCAGTGATCGACAGTACAATGAGCAGTTCTTC
CASSDRQYNEQFF
>TRBJ2-6|TRBV9|.|.
TGTGCCAGCAGCGTCGGGGCTAACTCTGGGGCCAACGTCCTGACTTTC
CASSVGANSGANVLTF
>TRBJ1-2|TRBV30|.|TRBD1
TGTGCCTGGAGTCCTCGGGGACAGGGGGCATATGGCTACACCTTC
CAWSPRGQGAYGYTF
>TRBJ2-7|TRBV7-9|.|TRBD1
TGTGCCAGCGGGGACAGGCGGCACGAGCAGTACTTC
CASGDRRHEQYF
>TRBJ1-2|TRBV7-2|.|.
TGTGCCAGCAGCTTAGCCCGACTAGGGCGGAACTATGGCTACACCTTC
CASSLARLGRNYGYTF
>TRBJ2-7|TRBV6-1|.|TRBD1
TGTGCCAGCAACTCAAGGGACAGAGACTACGAGCAGTACTTC
CASNSRDRDYEQYF
>TRBJ2-5|TRBV9|few|TRBD2
TGTGCCAGCGGACCCACACTAGCGCAAGAGACCCAGTACTTC
CASGPTLAQETQYF
>TRBJ2-5|TRBV5-4|.|.
TGTGCCAGCAGCTTGGGAGACAGAGGGGAGACCCAGTACTTC
CASSLGDRGETQYF
>TRBJ2-2|TRBV10-3|few|.
TGTGCCATCAAGGCGGGGACGAACACCGGGGAGCTGTTTTTT
CAIKAGTNTGELFF
>TRBJ2-5|TRBV30|few|TRBD1
TGTGCCTGGATGCGGCCCCCAGGGGGTTACCCCCAGTACTTC
CAWMRPPGGYPQYF
>TRBJ2-1|TRBV27|.|.
TGTGCCAGCAGTCCGAGAGAGGGGCTTTACAATGAGCAGTTCTTC
CASSPREGLYNEQFF
>TRBJ2-7|TRBV5-1|.|TRBD1
TGCGCCAGCAGCTTGGAGGGGACAGGGGGTGATTACTTC
CASSLEGTGGDYF
>TRBJ1-1|TRBV7-8|.|TRBD1
TGTGCCAGCAGCCGAAAAACGACAGGGGGCTCGAGCACTGAAGCTTTCTTT
CASSRKTTGGSSTEAFF
>TRBJ2-1|TRBV2|.|.
TGTGCCAGCAGTGAAGTGTACGGAGAGGCGCAGTTCTTC
CASSEVYGEAQFF
>TRBJ1-6|TRBV30|.|.
TGTGCCTGGAGTGTGGGGAATTCACCCCTCCACTTT
CAWSVGNSPLHF
>TRBJ1-5|TRBV27|few|TRBD1
TGTGCCACAAAAGGCCTCGGGACAGGGTATCAGCCCCAGCATTTT
CATKGLGTGYQPQHF
>TRBJ2-2|TRBV30|.|TRBD1
TGTGCCTGGAACCGGGACAGGATCTCGGCGAACACCGGGGAGCTGTTTTTT
CAWNRDRISANTGELFF
>TRBJ2-7|TRBV5-1|.|.
TGCGCCAGCAGCCCGCCAATCTTGAGCGAGCAGTACTTC
CASSPPILSEQYF
>TRBJ2-7|TRBV15|.|.
TGTGCCACCAGCAGAGATTCCGCAGCCTCCTACGAGCAGTACTTC
CATSRDSAASYEQYF
>TRBJ2-2|TRBV29-1|few|TRBD1
TGCAGCGTCGCTCCAGGGGCCCGGACAGGGAACACCGGGGAGCTGTTTTTT
CSVAPGARTGNTGELFF
>TRBJ1-5|TRBV7-2|few|.
TGTGCCAGCAGATCACGGTCCGATCAGCCCCAGCATTTT
CASRSRSDQPQHF
>TRBJ1-5|TRBV5-1|.|.
TGCGCCAGCAGCTTGGAGGGTTATAGCAATCAGCCCCAGCATTTT
CASSLEGYSNQPQHF
>TRBJ2-5|TRBV2|.|.
TGTGCCAGCAGAACCCTGGGGCTCCAAGAGACCCAGTACTTC
CASRTLGLQETQYF
>TRBJ1-2|TRBV6-1|few|.
TGTGCCAGCAGTGAAGGCGGAAAGGGGTATGGCTACACCTTC
CASSEGGKGYGYTF
>TRBJ1-1|TRBV29-1|.|.
TGCAGCGTCGGGGTACACCCGAACACTGAAGCTTTCTTT
CSVGVHPNTEAFF
>TRBJ2-3|TRBV29-1|once|.
TGCAGCGTTGAAGCGGCGACAGATACGCAGTATTTT
CSVEAATDTQYF
>TRBJ2-4|TRBV11-2|once|.
TGTGCCAGCAGCTTAGGTGTGTCACCCGGCGCCATTCAGTACTTC
CASSLGVSPGAIQYF
>TRBJ2-1|TRBV14|.|TRBD2
TGTGCCAGCAGCCAGACTTCTGTGTTGGCTAGCGGGGGCCGGGTCTACAATGAGCAGTTCTTC
CASSQTSVLASGGRVYNEQFF
>TRBJ2-7|TRBV30|.|TRBD1
TGTGCCTGGAGTGTGGGACAGGGGATCGAGCAGTACTTC
CAWSVGQGIEQYF
>TRBJ1-5|TRBV2|few|TRBD1
TGTGCCAGCAGTGGACAGGGGCTCAATCAGCCCCAGCATTTT
CASSGQGLNQPQHF
>TRBJ2-3|TRBV9|.|.
TGTGCCAGCAGCTTGGACAGCGGAGCGTCAGATACGCAGTATTTT
CASSLDSGASDTQYF
>TRBJ2-2|TRBV19|.|.
TGTGCCAGTCGCCACCCCCGGGACGGACAGACCGGGGAGCTGTTTTTT
CASRHPRDGQTGELFF